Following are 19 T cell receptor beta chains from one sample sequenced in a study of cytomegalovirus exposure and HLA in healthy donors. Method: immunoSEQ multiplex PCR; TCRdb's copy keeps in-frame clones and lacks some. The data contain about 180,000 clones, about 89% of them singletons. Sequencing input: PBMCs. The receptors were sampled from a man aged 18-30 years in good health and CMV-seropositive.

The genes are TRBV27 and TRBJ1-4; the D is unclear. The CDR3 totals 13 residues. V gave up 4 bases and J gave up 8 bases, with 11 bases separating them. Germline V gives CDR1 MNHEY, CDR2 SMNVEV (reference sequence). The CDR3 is CASSSPGGEKLFF. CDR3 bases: TGTGCCAGCAGTTCTCCAGGAGGGGAAAAACTGTTTTTT.

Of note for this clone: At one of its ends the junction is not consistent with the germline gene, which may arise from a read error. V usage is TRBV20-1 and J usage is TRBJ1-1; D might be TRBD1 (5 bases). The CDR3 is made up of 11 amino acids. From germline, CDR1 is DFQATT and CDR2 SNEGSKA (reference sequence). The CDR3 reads CSAAPTDNIPF. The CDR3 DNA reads TGCAGTGCCGCTCCGACAGACAATATACCCTTT.

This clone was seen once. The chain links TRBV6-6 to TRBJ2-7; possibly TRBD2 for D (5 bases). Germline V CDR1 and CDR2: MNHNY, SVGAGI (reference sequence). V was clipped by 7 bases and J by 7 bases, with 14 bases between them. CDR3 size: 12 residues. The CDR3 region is CASKEAPGEQYF. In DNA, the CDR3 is TGTGCCAGCAAAGAGGCCCCGGGGGAGCAGTACTTC.

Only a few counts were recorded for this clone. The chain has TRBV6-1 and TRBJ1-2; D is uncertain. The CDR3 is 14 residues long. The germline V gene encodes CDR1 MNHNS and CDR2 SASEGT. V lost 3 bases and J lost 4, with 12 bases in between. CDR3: CASSEMEGGYGYTF. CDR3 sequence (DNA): TGTGCCAGCAGTGAGATGGAAGGCGGCTATGGCTACACCTTC.

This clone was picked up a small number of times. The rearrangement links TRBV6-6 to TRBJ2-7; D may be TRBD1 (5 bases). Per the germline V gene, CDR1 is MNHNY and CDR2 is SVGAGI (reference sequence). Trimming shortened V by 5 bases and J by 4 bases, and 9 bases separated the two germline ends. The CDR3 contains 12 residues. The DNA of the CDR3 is TGTGCCAGCAGTAAAGCAGGGTACGAGCAGTACTTC. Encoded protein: CASSKAGYEQYF.

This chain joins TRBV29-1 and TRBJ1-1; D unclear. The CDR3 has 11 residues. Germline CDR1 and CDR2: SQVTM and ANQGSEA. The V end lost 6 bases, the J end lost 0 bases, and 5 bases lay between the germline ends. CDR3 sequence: CSVRVNTEAFF. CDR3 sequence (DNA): TGCAGCGTCCGGGTGAACACTGAAGCTTTCTTT.

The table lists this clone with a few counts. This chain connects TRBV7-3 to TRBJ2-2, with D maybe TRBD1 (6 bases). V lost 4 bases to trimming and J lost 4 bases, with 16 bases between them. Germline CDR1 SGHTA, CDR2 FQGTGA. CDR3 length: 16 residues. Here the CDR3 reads CASSSPGGAGTGELFF. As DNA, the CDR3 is TGTGCCAGCAGCTCACCTGGGGGCGCTGGCACCGGGGAGCTGTTTTTT.

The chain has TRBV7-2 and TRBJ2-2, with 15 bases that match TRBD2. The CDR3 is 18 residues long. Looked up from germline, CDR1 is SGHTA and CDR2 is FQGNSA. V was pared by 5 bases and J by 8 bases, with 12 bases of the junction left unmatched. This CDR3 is CASSEGLAGGIVGGELFF. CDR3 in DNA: TGTGCCAGCAGCGAGGGACTAGCGGGGGGTATCGTTGGAGGGGAGCTGTTTTTT. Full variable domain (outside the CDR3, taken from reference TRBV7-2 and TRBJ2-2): GAGVSQSPSNKVTEKGKDVELRCDPISGHTALYWYRQSLGQGLEFLIYFQGNSAPDKSGLPSDRFSAERTGGSVSTLTIQRTQQEDSAVYLCASSEGLAGGIVGGELFFGEGSRLTVL.

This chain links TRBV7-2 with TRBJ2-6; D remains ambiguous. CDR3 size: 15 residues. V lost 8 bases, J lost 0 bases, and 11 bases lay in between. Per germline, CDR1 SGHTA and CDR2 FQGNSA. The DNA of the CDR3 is TGTGCCAGCTCCTCTGGGCGCTCTGGGGCCAACGTCCTGACTTTC. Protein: CASSSGRSGANVLTF.

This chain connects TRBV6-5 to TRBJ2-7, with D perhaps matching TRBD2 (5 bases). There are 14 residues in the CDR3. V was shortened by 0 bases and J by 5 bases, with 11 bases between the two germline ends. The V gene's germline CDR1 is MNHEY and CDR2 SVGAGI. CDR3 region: CASSYSGRTDEQYF. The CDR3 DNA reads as TGTGCCAGCAGTTACTCGGGTAGGACTGACGAGCAGTACTTC.

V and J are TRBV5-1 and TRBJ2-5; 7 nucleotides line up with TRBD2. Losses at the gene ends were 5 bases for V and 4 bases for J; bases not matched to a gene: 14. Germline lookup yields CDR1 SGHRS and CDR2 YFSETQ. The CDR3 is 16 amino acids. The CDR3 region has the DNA TGCGCCAGCAGACCCGTGGGGGGGAGAGCAGGAGAGACCCAGTACTTC. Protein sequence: CASRPVGGRAGETQYF. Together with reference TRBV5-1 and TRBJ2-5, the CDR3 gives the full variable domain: KAGVTQTPRYLIKTRGQQVTLSCSPISGHRSVSWYQQTPGQGLQFLFEYFSETQRNKGNFPGRFSGRQFSNSRSEMNVSTLELGDSALYLCASRPVGGRAGETQYFGPGTRLLVL.

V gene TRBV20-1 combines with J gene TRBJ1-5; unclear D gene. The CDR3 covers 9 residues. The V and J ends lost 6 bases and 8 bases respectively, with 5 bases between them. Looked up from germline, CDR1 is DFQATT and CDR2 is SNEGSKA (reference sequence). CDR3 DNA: TGCAGTGCCAGGAAGCCCCAGCATTTT. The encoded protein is CSARKPQHF.

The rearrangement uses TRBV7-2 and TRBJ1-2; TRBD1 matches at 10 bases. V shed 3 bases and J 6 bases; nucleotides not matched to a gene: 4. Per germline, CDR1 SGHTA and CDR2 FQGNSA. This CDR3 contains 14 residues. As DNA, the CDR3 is TGTGCCAGCAGCTTCCGACAGGGGGCGAATGGCTACACCTTC. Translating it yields CASSFRQGANGYTF. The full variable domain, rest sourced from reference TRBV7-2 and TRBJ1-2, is GAGVSQSPSNKVTEKGKDVELRCDPISGHTALYWYRQSLGQGLEFLIYFQGNSAPDKSGLPSDRFSAERTGGSVSTLTIQRTQQEDSAVYLCASSFRQGANGYTFGSGTRLTVV.

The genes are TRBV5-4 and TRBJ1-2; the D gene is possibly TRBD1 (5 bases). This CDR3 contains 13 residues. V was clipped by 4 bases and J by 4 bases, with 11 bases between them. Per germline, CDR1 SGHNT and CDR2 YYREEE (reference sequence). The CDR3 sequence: CASSTGASYGYTF. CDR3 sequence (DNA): TGTGCCAGCAGCACTGGGGCAAGCTATGGCTACACCTTC.

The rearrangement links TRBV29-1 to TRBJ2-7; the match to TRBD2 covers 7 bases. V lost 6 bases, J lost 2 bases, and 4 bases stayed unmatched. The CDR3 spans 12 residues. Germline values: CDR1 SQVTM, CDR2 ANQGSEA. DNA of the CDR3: TGCAGCGTCTTAGCGGGCCCCTACGAGCAGTACTTC. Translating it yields CSVLAGPYEQYF.

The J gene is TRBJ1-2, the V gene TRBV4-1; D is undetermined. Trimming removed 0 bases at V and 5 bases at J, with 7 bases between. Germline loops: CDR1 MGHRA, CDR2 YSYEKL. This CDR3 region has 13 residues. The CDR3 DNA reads TGCGCCAGCAGCCAAGAAATAAATTATGGCTACACCTTC. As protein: CASSQEINYGYTF.

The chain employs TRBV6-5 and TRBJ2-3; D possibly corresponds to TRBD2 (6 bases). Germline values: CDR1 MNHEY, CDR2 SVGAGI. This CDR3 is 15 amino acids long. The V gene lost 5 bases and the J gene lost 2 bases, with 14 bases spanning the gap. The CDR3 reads CASSQRGWDTDTQYF. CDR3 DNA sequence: TGTGCCAGCAGTCAACGGGGGTGGGACACAGATACGCAGTATTTT.

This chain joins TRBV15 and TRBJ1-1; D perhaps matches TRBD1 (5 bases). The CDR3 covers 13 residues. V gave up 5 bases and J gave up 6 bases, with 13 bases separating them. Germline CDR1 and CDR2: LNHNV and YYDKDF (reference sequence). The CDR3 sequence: CATSVLREAEAFF. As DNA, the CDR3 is TGTGCCACCAGCGTGCTCAGGGAAGCTGAAGCTTTCTTT.

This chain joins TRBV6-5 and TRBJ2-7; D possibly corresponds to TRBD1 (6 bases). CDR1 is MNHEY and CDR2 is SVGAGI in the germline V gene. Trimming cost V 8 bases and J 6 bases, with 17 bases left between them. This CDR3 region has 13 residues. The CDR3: CASVGTMSGEQYF. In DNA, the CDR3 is TGTGCCAGCGTCGGGACAATGTCTGGCGAGCAGTACTTC.